This T cell receptor beta chain is drawn from a study of blood T cell repertoires in COVID-19. The CDR3 is 12 amino acids. Germline V CDR1 and CDR2: SGHDN, FVKESK. Sequenced by immunoSEQ multiplex PCR; TCRdb stores in-frame clones only, minus some. The sample includes 180,000 or so clones, about 81% of them seen just once. A word on this clone: An end of the junction does not agree with germline; a read error may underlie this.

The chain employs TRBV14 and TRBJ2-2, with 8 bases that match TRBD1. Sequencing input: peripheral blood. The sequence derives from an older woman with acute or convalescent COVID-19. The CDR3 DNA follows: TGTGCCAGCAGCCGTAGACAGGGGCGTTGGTATTTT. This gives the protein CASSRRQGRWYF.